These 28 T cell receptor beta chains came from one sample sequenced in a study of Ad26.COV2.S vaccination and SARS-CoV-2 variants. Sequenced by immunoSEQ multiplex PCR; TCRdb stores in-frame clones only, minus some. Of about 140,000 clones detected, about nine tenths appear once; the ten largest clones hold 5%. The material sequenced was peripheral blood, taken after recovery from COVID-19. The receptor source for this set is a human donor who had recovered from COVID-19.

This clone was detected only a few times. Compared with germline, one end of the junction differs, possibly owing to a read error. The chain couples TRBV7-7 to TRBJ2-2; TRBD2 agrees at 8 bases. The CDR3 is 16 amino acids. Germline CDR1 is SSHAT and CDR2 is FNYEAQ (reference sequence). CDR3 in DNA: TGTGCTAGCAGCCCCGGGGGGGCCCTGAACACCGGGGAGCTGTTTTTT. This encodes CASSPGGALNTGELFF.

The chain joins TRBV19 to TRBJ2-1; 7 nucleotides line up with TRBD1. Germline V lookup: CDR1 LNHDA, CDR2 SQIVND (reference sequence). Germline trimming cut 7 bases from V and 7 bases from J; bases unmatched to any gene: 4. CDR3 length equals 12 residues. The CDR3 DNA reads TGTGCCAGTAAACAGGGGTTGAATGAGCAGTTCTTC. Translation gives CASKQGLNEQFF.

The chain joins TRBV30 to TRBJ1-5; the match to TRBD1 covers 8 bases. Trimming removed 4 bases from V and 4 bases from J; junction bases left unmatched: 3. Germline CDR1 is GTSNPN and CDR2 is SVGIG (reference sequence). The length of the CDR3 is 13 residues. In nucleotides, the CDR3 is TGTGCCTGGAATGGACAGGGAAATCAGCCCCAGCATTTT. This encodes CAWNGQGNQPQHF.

The chain links TRBV30 to TRBJ1-3; D unclear. The V end lost 3 bases, the J end lost 0 bases, and 12 bases lay between the germline ends. Germline lookup yields CDR1 GTSNPN and CDR2 SVGIG (reference sequence). This CDR3 contains 15 residues. As DNA, the CDR3 is TGTGCCTGGAGGGCACCAGATATCTCTGGAAACACCATATATTTT. This translates into CAWRAPDISGNTIYF.

This clone has at least ten counts. V usage is TRBV7-9 and J usage is TRBJ1-2; 9 bases map to TRBD1. The V gene end was trimmed by 4 bases and the J gene end by 4 bases; junction bases not matched to a gene: 7. The V gene's germline CDR1 is SEHNR and CDR2 FQNEAQ (reference sequence). The CDR3 runs to 15 residues. CDR3 sequence reads: CASSSPETGGYGYTF. The CDR3 DNA reads TGTGCCAGCAGCTCCCCCGAGACAGGGGGCTATGGCTACACCTTC.

The CDR3 nucleotides read TGTGCCAGCAGCCTAGGGGTAGTTGCAAACACCATATATTTT. This translates into CASSLGVVANTIYF. J is TRBJ1-3 and V is TRBV9; a possible D gene is TRBD1 (5 bases). The CDR3 sequence is 14 residues long. Per germline, CDR1 SGDLS and CDR2 YYNGEE. Trimming removed 4 bases from V and 6 bases from J, with 14 bases in between. Supplemented by reference TRBV9 and TRBJ1-3, the full variable domain reads DSGVTQTPKHLITATGQRVTLRCSPRSGDLSVYWYQQSLDQGLQFLIQYYNGEERAKGNILERFSAQQFPDLHSELNLSSLELGDSALYFCASSLGVVANTIYFGEGSWLTVV.

The CDR3 loop reads CASSEVEGGRDTQYF. The CDR3 region has the DNA TGTGCCAGCAGTGAAGTTGAGGGGGGCCGCGATACGCAGTATTTT. This chain connects TRBV2 to TRBJ2-3, with D perhaps assigned TRBD1 or TRBD2 (6 bases each). The germline V gene encodes CDR1 SNHLY and CDR2 FYNNEI. The CDR3 has 15 amino acids. Between the trimmed V and J ends, which lost 1 base and 6 bases, there was a span of 14 bases.

This chain connects TRBV2 to TRBJ2-6, with 7 positions matching TRBD1. V gave up 9 bases and J gave up 0 bases; unmatched junction bases: 8. This CDR3 comprises 16 residues. Germline V gene lookup returns CDR1 SNHLY and CDR2 FYNNEI. CDR3 coding DNA: TGTGCCAGTGGTATCAGGGGGAGCTCTGGGGCCAACGTCCTGACTTTC. Residues: CASGIRGSSGANVLTF.

This chain links TRBV7-2 with TRBJ1-2; TRBD1 might be the D (5 bases). V was cut by 2 bases and J by 5 bases, with 9 bases left in between. CDR1 and CDR2 (germline): SGHTA, FQGNSA. The CDR3 extends over 13 amino acids. CDR3 nucleotide sequence: TGTGCCAGCAGCTTACAGGGAAGGTATGGCTACACCTTC. As protein: CASSLQGRYGYTF.

The J gene is TRBJ2-5, the V gene TRBV9, with 15 positions matching TRBD2. CDR3 length: 16 residues. The junction had 1 base not matched to a gene; V was cut back by 0 bases and J by 4 bases. The V gene's germline CDR1 is SGDLS and CDR2 YYNGEE. The CDR3 protein is CASSVGTSGGAETQYF. In DNA, the CDR3 is TGTGCCAGCAGCGTAGGGACTAGCGGGGGGGCAGAGACCCAGTACTTC.

This sequence joins TRBV19 and TRBJ1-3; D unresolved. The germline V gene has CDR1 LNHDA and CDR2 SQIVND (reference sequence). Trimming stripped 3 bases from V and 1 base from J, with 13 bases between. The CDR3 spans 16 residues. The CDR3 bases are TGTGCCAGTAGTATGGTCCAAGGGTGGTCTGGAAACACCATATATTTT. Residues: CASSMVQGWSGNTIYF.

The V call is TRBV7-2, the J call TRBJ1-1; no clear D gene. Trimming stripped 6 bases from V and 4 bases from J, with 15 bases between. The CDR3 sequence is 14 residues long. From germline, CDR1 is SGHTA and CDR2 FQGNSA. The CDR3 protein is CASRPSQVVTEAFF. As DNA, the CDR3 is TGTGCCAGCAGACCATCCCAGGTCGTCACTGAAGCTTTCTTT.

V is TRBV6-5 and J is TRBJ1-4; 9 nucleotides line up with TRBD1. The CDR3 is 15 amino acids. Looked up from germline, CDR1 is MNHEY and CDR2 is SVGAGI. V gave up 10 bases and J gave up 8 bases; unmatched junction bases: 14. CDR3 amino acids: CATRRVRTGDEKLFF. In nucleotides, the CDR3 is TGTGCCACCAGGCGTGTGAGGACAGGGGACGAAAAACTGTTTTTT.

A single count supports this clone. The V and J genes are TRBV5-6 and TRBJ2-1; maybe TRBD1 (5 bases). The V and J ends lost 3 bases and 2 bases respectively, with 18 bases between them. The length of the CDR3 is 17 residues. The germline V gene encodes CDR1 SGHDT and CDR2 YYEEEE. CDR3 residues: CASSWVRALNPYNEQFF. Here the CDR3 DNA reads TGTGCCAGCAGCTGGGTCAGGGCTCTAAACCCCTACAATGAGCAGTTCTTC.

The chain recombines TRBV28 with TRBJ2-2; tentatively, D is TRBD1 or TRBD2 (5 bases each). This CDR3 region has 14 residues. CDR1 is MDHEN and CDR2 is SYDVKM in the germline V gene. V lost 4 bases, J lost 3 bases, and 9 bases lay in between. The CDR3 DNA sequence: TGTGCCAGCAGTTGGGACCTCTACACCGGGGAGCTGTTTTTT. The encoded protein is CASSWDLYTGELFF.

The chain uses TRBV6-1 and TRBJ1-6, with TRBD1 matching 7 bases. CDR1 is MNHNS and CDR2 is SASEGT in the germline V gene. V dropped 3 bases and J dropped 7; count of bases not matched to a gene: 6. The CDR3 is 15 amino acids. The CDR3 DNA reads as TGTGCCAGCAGTGAGGTGGACAGGCGAAATTCACCCCTCCACTTT. Translation gives CASSEVDRRNSPLHF.

This chain joins TRBV5-4 and TRBJ2-1; either TRBD1 or TRBD2 may fit D (7 bases each). Per germline, CDR1 SGHNT and CDR2 YYREEE (reference sequence). Deletions cut 4 bases from V and 7 bases from J, with 12 bases between. There are 13 residues in the CDR3. Here the CDR3 reads CASSPGGANEQFF. CDR3 bases: TGTGCCAGCAGCCCAGGGGGGGCAAATGAGCAGTTCTTC.

This chain uses TRBV30 with TRBJ1-1; 9 bases are shared with TRBD1. J was trimmed by 11 bases and V by 1 base; bases with no gene match: 20. Germline V gene data show CDR1 as GTSNPN and CDR2 as SVGIG (reference sequence). The CDR3 spans 17 residues. The CDR3 region is CAWSERDGYRGRLEAFF. The CDR3 region has the DNA TGTGCCTGGAGTGAAAGGGATGGGTACAGGGGGCGTTTAGAGGCTTTCTTT.

This chain links TRBV10-3 with TRBJ2-7, with 7 bases matching TRBD1. CDR1 and CDR2 from the germline V gene are ENHRY and SYGVKD. The V segment lost 3 bases and the J segment 4 bases; nucleotides outside the gene matches: 6. The CDR3 is made up of 14 amino acids. CDR3 loop: CAISEGTDLYEQYF. For the CDR3, the DNA is TGTGCCATCAGTGAAGGGACAGATCTATACGAGCAGTACTTC.

J is TRBJ1-5 and V is TRBV9; TRBD1 is a possible D gene (5 bases). The CDR3 is 14 residues long. V lost 4 bases and J lost 9, with 17 bases in between. Germline V gives CDR1 SGDLS, CDR2 YYNGEE. CDR3 region: CASSPLGQGGPQHF. Written as DNA, the CDR3 is TGTGCCAGCAGCCCTCTCGGGCAGGGAGGGCCCCAGCATTTT.

The genes are TRBV15 and TRBJ2-3; D gene uncertain. CDR1 is LNHNV, CDR2 YYDKDF, per germline (reference sequence). V gave up 0 bases and J gave up 3 bases, with 7 bases separating them. The CDR3 runs 14 residues. CDR3 sequence reads: CATSRESRTDTQYF. In nucleotides, the CDR3 is TGTGCCACCAGCAGAGAGAGTCGGACAGATACGCAGTATTTT.

The chain recombines TRBV5-1 with TRBJ1-4; D is ambiguous. Deletions cut 3 bases from V and 3 bases from J, with 9 bases between. This CDR3 is built from 14 residues. CDR1 is SGHRS and CDR2 is YFSETQ in the germline V gene. CDR3 region: CASSSEVSNEKLFF. CDR3 DNA sequence: TGCGCCAGCAGCTCGGAGGTGTCTAATGAAAAACTGTTTTTT.

This rearrangement joins TRBV7-9 to TRBJ1-6, with a tentative D call TRBD1 (5 bases). V was trimmed by 5 bases and J by 6 bases, leaving 11 bases between them. This CDR3 region has 14 residues. Germline V gene sequence: CDR1 SEHNR, CDR2 FQNEAQ (reference sequence). In DNA, the CDR3 is TGTGCCAGCAGCGCCGGGACGGCTAATTCACCCCTCCACTTT. It specifies CASSAGTANSPLHF.

The rearrangement links TRBV4-1 to TRBJ2-7; either TRBD1 or TRBD2 may fit D (6 bases each). This CDR3 is 17 amino acids long. Germline lookup yields CDR1 MGHRA and CDR2 YSYEKL. Trimming left V 0 bases short and J 5 bases short, with 20 bases between. The CDR3 loop reads CASSQDGSGAGNDEQYF. The CDR3 nucleotides read TGCGCCAGCAGCCAAGATGGCTCGGGGGCGGGTAACGACGAGCAGTACTTC.

V is TRBV21-1 and J is TRBJ1-4. TRBV21-1 is deemed a pseudogene. CDR3 length: 14 residues. In DNA form, the CDR3 reads TGTGCCAGCACCCTCATCCTGTTGAACGAAAAACTGTTTTTT. Translated: CASTLILLNEKLFF.

This rearrangement joins TRBV5-1 to TRBJ2-4; tentative D call: TRBD2 (5 bases). This CDR3 region has 15 residues. Germline CDR1 and CDR2: SGHRS and YFSETQ. Trimming stripped 4 bases from V and 4 bases from J, with 15 bases between. The CDR3 protein is CASSHGAREKNIQYF. DNA for the CDR3: TGCGCCAGCAGCCATGGAGCAAGGGAGAAAAACATTCAGTACTTC.

V is TRBV4-1 and J is TRBJ2-7; D perhaps matches TRBD2 (5 bases). This CDR3 comprises 15 residues. CDR1 MGHRA and CDR2 YSYEKL come from the germline V gene. V lost 1 base to trimming and J lost 2 bases, with 12 bases between them. CDR3 nucleotides: TGCGCCAGCAGCCAAGTGGCGGAGGTAGCCTACGAGCAGTACTTC. Residues: CASSQVAEVAYEQYF.

The chain combines TRBV29-1 with TRBJ1-4, with 10 nucleotides matching TRBD1. Germline V gives CDR1 SQVTM, CDR2 ANQGSEA. The CDR3 is 14 amino acids. Trimming removed 7 bases from V and 7 bases from J; junction bases left unmatched: 9. The CDR3 sequence is CSATKGQGSEKLFF. CDR3 in DNA: TGCAGCGCCACTAAGGGACAGGGGAGTGAAAAACTGTTTTTT.